This T cell receptor beta chain was recovered during a study of cytomegalovirus exposure and HLA in healthy donors. Broader study findings: Subsequent analysis found a tendency for first-cohort TCR clusters to co-occur within the 110 or so validation repertoires. CMV antigen specificity was confirmed in vitro for a few CMV-associated chains.

TCRdb keeps only in-frame clones here, not all; method: immunoSEQ multiplex PCR. Of roughly 170,000 clones detected, approximately 83% appear once; the ten largest clones hold approximately 3%. Separate from the approximately 720-subject first cohort, the approximately 120-subject validation cohort was the one that the donors belonged to. Comments on this clone: As yet, its antigen is unknown.

CDR3 length: 18 amino acids. The junction had 14 bases not matched to a gene; V was cut back by 3 bases and J by 0 bases. Looked up from germline, CDR1 is SGHDT and CDR2 is YYEEEE. The material sequenced was PBMCs. The clonotype comes from a woman younger than 35 in good health and CMV-seropositive. The chain joins TRBV5-6 to TRBJ2-7, with TRBD2 identical over 8 bases. This CDR3 reads CASSSRGGRGDSSYEQYF. The CDR3 DNA reads as TGTGCCAGCAGCTCCAGGGGAGGGCGGGGGGATAGCTCCTACGAGCAGTACTTC.